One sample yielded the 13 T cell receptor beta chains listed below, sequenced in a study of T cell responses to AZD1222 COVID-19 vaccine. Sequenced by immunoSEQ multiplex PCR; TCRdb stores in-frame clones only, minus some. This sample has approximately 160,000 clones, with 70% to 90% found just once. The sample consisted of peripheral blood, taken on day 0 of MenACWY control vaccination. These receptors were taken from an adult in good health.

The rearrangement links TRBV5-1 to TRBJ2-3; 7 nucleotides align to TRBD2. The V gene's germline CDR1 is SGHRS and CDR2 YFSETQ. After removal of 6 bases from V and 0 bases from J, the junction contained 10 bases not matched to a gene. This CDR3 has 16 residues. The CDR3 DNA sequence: TGCGCCAGCAAAGCTTTAGCGGGCCCGAGCACAGATACGCAGTATTTT. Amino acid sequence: CASKALAGPSTDTQYF.

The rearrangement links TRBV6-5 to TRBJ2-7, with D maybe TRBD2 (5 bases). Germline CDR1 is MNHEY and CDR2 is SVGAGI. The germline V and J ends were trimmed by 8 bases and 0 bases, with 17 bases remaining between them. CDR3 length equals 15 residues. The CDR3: CASQLLGGVSYEQYF. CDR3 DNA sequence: TGTGCCAGCCAATTACTAGGAGGAGTCTCCTACGAGCAGTACTTC.

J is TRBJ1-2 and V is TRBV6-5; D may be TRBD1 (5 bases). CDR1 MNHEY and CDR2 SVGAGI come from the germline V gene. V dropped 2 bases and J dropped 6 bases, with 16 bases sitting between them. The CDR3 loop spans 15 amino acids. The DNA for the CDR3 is TGTGCCAGCAGTTACCAAGGCCCACAGGTGGATGGCTACACCTTC. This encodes CASSYQGPQVDGYTF.

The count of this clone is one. Written as DNA, the CDR3 is TGTGCCAGCCGCAATGCCTACGAGCAGTACTTC. Translation: CASRNAYEQYF. This sequence joins TRBV11-3 and TRBJ2-7, with D hard to call. The CDR3 spans 11 residues. The germline gives CDR1 SGHNT, CDR2 YENEEA. V dropped 8 bases and J dropped 2 bases, with 7 bases sitting between them.

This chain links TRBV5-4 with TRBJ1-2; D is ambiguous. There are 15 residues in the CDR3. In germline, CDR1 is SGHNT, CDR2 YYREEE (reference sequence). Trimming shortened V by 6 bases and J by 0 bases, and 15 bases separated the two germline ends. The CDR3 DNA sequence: TGTGCCAGCACCCCGGCTGGAGGGCCTAACTATGGCTACACCTTC. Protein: CASTPAGGPNYGYTF.

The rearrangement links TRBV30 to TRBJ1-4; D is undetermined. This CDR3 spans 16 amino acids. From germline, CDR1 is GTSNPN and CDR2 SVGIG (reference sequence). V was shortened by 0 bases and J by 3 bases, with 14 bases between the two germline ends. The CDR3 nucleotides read TGTGCCTGGAGTGTATCCACCCGGGGATCTAATGAAAAACTGTTTTTT. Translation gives CAWSVSTRGSNEKLFF.

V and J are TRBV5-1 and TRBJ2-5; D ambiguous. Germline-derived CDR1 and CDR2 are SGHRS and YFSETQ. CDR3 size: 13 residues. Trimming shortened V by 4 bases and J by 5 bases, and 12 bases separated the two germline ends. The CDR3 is CASSQNLAETQYF. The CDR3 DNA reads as TGCGCCAGCAGCCAGAATCTTGCCGAGACCCAGTACTTC.

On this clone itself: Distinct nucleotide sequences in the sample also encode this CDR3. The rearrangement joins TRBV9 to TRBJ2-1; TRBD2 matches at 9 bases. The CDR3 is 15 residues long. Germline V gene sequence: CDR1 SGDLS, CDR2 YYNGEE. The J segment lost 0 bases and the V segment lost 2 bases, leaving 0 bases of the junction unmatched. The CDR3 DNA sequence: TGTGCCAGCAGCGTTAGCGGGAGCTCCTACAATGAGCAGTTCTTC. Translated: CASSVSGSSYNEQFF.

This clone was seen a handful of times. The CDR3 nucleotides are TGCGCCAGCAGCCTGACTAGCGGGAGTATCGAGCAGTTCTTC. Translating it yields CASSLTSGSIEQFF. This sequence joins TRBV5-1 and TRBJ2-1; 12 nucleotides agree with TRBD2. V shed 4 bases and J 10 bases; nucleotides not matched to a gene: 6. Germline V lookup: CDR1 SGHRS, CDR2 YFSETQ. This CDR3 has 14 amino acids.

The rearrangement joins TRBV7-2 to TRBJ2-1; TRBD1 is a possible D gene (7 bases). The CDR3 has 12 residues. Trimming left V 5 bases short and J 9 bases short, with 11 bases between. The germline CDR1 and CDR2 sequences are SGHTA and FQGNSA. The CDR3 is CASSRQGLEQFF. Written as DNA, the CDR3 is TGTGCCAGCAGCCGACAGGGACTTGAGCAGTTCTTC.

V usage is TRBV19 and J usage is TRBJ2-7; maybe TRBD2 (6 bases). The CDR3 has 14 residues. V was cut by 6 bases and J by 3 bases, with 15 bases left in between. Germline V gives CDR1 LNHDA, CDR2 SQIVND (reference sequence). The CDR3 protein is CASSQMGLLYEQYF. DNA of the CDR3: TGTGCCAGTAGCCAAATGGGACTCCTCTACGAGCAGTACTTC. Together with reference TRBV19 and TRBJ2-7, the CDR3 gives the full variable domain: DGGITQSPKYLFRKEGQNVTLSCEQNLNHDAMYWYRQDPGQGLRLIYYSQIVNDFQKGDIAEGYSVSREKKESFPLTVTSAQKNPTAFYLCASSQMGLLYEQYFGPGTRLTVT.

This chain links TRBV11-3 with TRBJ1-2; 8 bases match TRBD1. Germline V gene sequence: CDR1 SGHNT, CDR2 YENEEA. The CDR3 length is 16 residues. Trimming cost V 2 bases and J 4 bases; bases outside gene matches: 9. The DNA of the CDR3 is TGTGCCAGCAGCTTACGTCTGGCAGGGGGCATCTATGGCTACACCTTC. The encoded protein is CASSLRLAGGIYGYTF.

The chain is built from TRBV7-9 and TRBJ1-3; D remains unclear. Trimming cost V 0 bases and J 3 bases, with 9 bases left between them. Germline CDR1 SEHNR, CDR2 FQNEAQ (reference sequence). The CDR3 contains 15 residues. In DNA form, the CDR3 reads TGTGCCAGCAGCTTAGCGGAGGCGGGTGGAAACACCATATATTTT. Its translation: CASSLAEAGGNTIYF.